The entry below gives a single T cell receptor beta chain sequence along with its context. Its antigen is not identified. Via MiXCR, TCRdb re-called the reads, giving one row per CDR3 protein. The sample contains approximately 170,000 distinct CDR3 sequences, over 13% of which appear only once. CDR1 is SEHNR, CDR2 FQNEAQ, per germline (reference sequence). V was trimmed by 4 bases and J by 7 bases, leaving 14 bases between them. The CDR3 loop spans 13 amino acids. This entry belongs to a study of T cell repertoires in cytomegalovirus infection. Overall study context: CMV infection together with matching HLA type was indicated by public TCR beta signatures. Findings and caveats of the study: Ex vivo responses were dominated by HLA-C-restricted CMV-specific TCR beta clonotypes. CMV carriers having the relevant HLA were flagged by cumulative public TCR beta family frequency.

The material sequenced was PBMCs. The chain carries TRBV7-9 and TRBJ2-7; D is unclear. The source of this sequence is a human donor in good health (CMV status not recorded). Some clones in this sample may be carry-over from other donors' samples. CDR3 sequence: CASSSQPIWEQYF. The CDR3 DNA reads TGTGCCAGCAGCTCACAGCCCATATGGGAGCAGTACTTC.